Listed here are 21 T cell receptor beta chains from one sample, sequenced in a study of cytomegalovirus exposure and HLA in healthy donors. PCR amplification relied on 60 Vbeta primers (plus 13 Jbeta primers). Only in-frame clones appear in the TCRdb table, and some are missing; sequencing was by immunoSEQ multiplex PCR. Of 85,000 to 100,000 clones in the sample, around 77% were seen once. Material for sequencing was PBMCs. Receptor source: a man aged 40-49 years in good health and CMV-seronegative.

On this clone itself: Other DNA sequences within the sample encode an identical CDR3. This chain connects TRBV7-9 to TRBJ2-4; 9 positions match TRBD2. Germline CDR1 is SEHNR and CDR2 is FQNEAQ (reference sequence). The V and J ends lost 1 base and 0 bases, in that order; junction bases with no gene match: 4. The CDR3 consists of 17 residues. The CDR3 coding sequence is TGTGCCAGCAGCTTAGTAGCTAGCGGGATAGCCAAAAACATTCAGTACTTC. It specifies CASSLVASGIAKNIQYF.

The chain links TRBV18 to TRBJ2-7; 7 bases line up with TRBD1. With 4 bases clipped from V and 0 bases from J, the junction kept 6 bases outside the gene matches. CDR1 is KGHSH and CDR2 is LQKENI in the germline V gene. The CDR3 is 15 amino acids. This CDR3 reads CASSQGQVISYEQYF. The CDR3 region has the DNA TGTGCCAGCTCACAAGGACAGGTCATCTCCTACGAGCAGTACTTC.

This chain uses TRBV7-2 with TRBJ1-1; unclear D gene. CDR3 length: 14 residues. The germline V and J ends were trimmed by 6 bases and 3 bases, with 14 bases remaining between them. CDR1 and CDR2 (germline): SGHTA, FQGNSA. The CDR3 here is CASRPGIPYTEAFF. CDR3 DNA: TGTGCCAGCAGGCCCGGGATCCCATACACTGAAGCTTTCTTT.

V is TRBV2 and J is TRBJ2-7; D possibly corresponds to TRBD1 (5 bases). Trimming cost V 10 bases and J 3 bases, with 13 bases left between them. This CDR3 spans 12 amino acids. Germline V CDR1 and CDR2: SNHLY, FYNNEI. The CDR3, as DNA: TGTGCCACCGAACAGGCAATCTACGAGCAGTACTTC. The encoded protein is CATEQAIYEQYF. The complete variable domain, with remaining parts taken from reference TRBV2 and TRBJ2-7, reads EPEVTQTPSHQVTQMGQEVILRCVPISNHLYFYWYRQILGQKVEFLVSFYNNEISEKSEIFDDQFSVERPDGSNFTLKIRSTKLEDSAMYFCATEQAIYEQYFGPGTRLTVT.

This chain uses TRBV6-1 with TRBJ2-1; D possibly corresponds to TRBD2 (5 bases). This CDR3 has 14 residues. V was trimmed by 2 bases and J by 5 bases, leaving 10 bases between them. CDR1 MNHNS and CDR2 SASEGT come from the germline V gene. CDR3 amino acids: CASSEQLVNNEQFF. The DNA for the CDR3 is TGTGCCAGCAGTGAACAACTAGTTAACAATGAGCAGTTCTTC.

This chain links TRBV28 with TRBJ2-7; TRBD2 matches at 10 bases. The CDR3 consists of 14 residues. Germline trimming cut 6 bases from V and 3 bases from J; bases unmatched to any gene: 5. From germline, CDR1 is MDHEN and CDR2 SYDVKM. CDR3 nucleotides: TGTGCCAGCAGGCTAGCGGGAGACCACTACGAGCAGTACTTC. Amino acid sequence: CASRLAGDHYEQYF.

This clone has more than one count but fewer than ten. The chain carries TRBV2 and TRBJ1-4, with 7 bases that match TRBD1. V lost 3 bases to trimming and J lost 8 bases; unmatched junction nucleotides: 9. CDR3 length: 15 residues. Germline V gives CDR1 SNHLY, CDR2 FYNNEI. The CDR3 region has the DNA TGTGCCAGCAGTGACCCGGGACAGAGCAACGAAAAACTGTTTTTT. Amino acids: CASSDPGQSNEKLFF.

The chain links TRBV5-1 to TRBJ2-3, with D perhaps matching TRBD2 (5 bases). CDR3 length equals 15 residues. Trimming stripped 3 bases from V and 1 base from J, with 12 bases between. Germline V gives CDR1 SGHRS, CDR2 YFSETQ. The CDR3 nucleotides read TGCGCCAGCAGCTCCGGACTGAGCGGCACAGATACGCAGTATTTT. Translated, it gives CASSSGLSGTDTQYF.

This clone occurred a few times. The rearrangement joins TRBV19 to TRBJ2-2; TRBD2 matches at 8 bases. The V segment lost 5 bases and the J segment 0 bases; nucleotides outside the gene matches: 2. Per germline, CDR1 LNHDA and CDR2 SQIVND (reference sequence). The CDR3 has 15 residues. CDR3 sequence: CASSGGGTNTGELFF. CDR3 nucleotides: TGTGCCAGTAGTGGCGGGGGGACGAACACCGGGGAGCTGTTTTTT.

This clone was picked up one time. The chain combines TRBV28 with TRBJ1-1; a weak D match, TRBD1 (6 bases). Germline values: CDR1 MDHEN, CDR2 SYDVKM. The CDR3 consists of 14 residues. Trimming took off 6 bases at V and 6 bases at J, with 17 bases between the two ends. The CDR3 DNA reads as TGTGCCAGCAGCCTTACAGGGAGAGCACCTGAAGCTTTCTTT. This sequence encodes CASSLTGRAPEAFF.

The J gene is TRBJ2-1, the V gene TRBV4-1; 8 positions agree with TRBD2. Germline CDR1 MGHRA, CDR2 YSYEKL. The length of the CDR3 is 17 residues. J lost 10 bases, V lost 0 bases, and 14 bases had no gene match. CDR3: CASSQDWGTSLLEEQFF. The CDR3 DNA sequence: TGCGCCAGCAGCCAAGATTGGGGGACTAGTTTATTGGAGGAGCAGTTCTTC.

The chain uses TRBV18 and TRBJ2-6; no clear D gene. Germline V gene sequence: CDR1 KGHSH, CDR2 LQKENI. The CDR3 totals 15 residues. The V and J ends lost 2 bases and 4 bases respectively, with 9 bases between them. The CDR3 DNA reads as TGTGCCAGCTCACCAGGCCAGTTAGGGGCCAACGTCCTGACTTTC. Translated, it gives CASSPGQLGANVLTF.

The table lists this clone with a few counts. This rearrangement joins TRBV27 to TRBJ2-7; 7 positions match TRBD1. The CDR3 contains 14 residues. V trimming: 5 bases; J trimming: 2 bases; junction bases outside the gene matches: 6. Germline CDR1 and CDR2: MNHEY and SMNVEV (reference sequence). Here the CDR3 reads CASSPPGQTYEQYF. CDR3 coding DNA: TGTGCCAGCAGTCCCCCGGGACAGACCTACGAGCAGTACTTC.

CDR3 bases: TGCGCCAGCAGCCCTGGACAGGGGGAGGGCTACACCTTC. Residues: CASSPGQGEGYTF. The chain employs TRBV5-1 and TRBJ1-2; 10 bases line up with TRBD1. This CDR3 has 13 amino acids. V lost 4 bases, J lost 8 bases, and 5 bases stayed unmatched. Germline values: CDR1 SGHRS, CDR2 YFSETQ.

The chain has TRBV5-1 and TRBJ1-1; D is possibly TRBD1 (6 bases). Germline V gene sequence: CDR1 SGHRS, CDR2 YFSETQ. The V end was cut by 3 bases, the J end by 2 bases, with 14 bases between. The CDR3 is 15 amino acids. DNA for the CDR3: TGCGCCAGCAGCTGGTTCGGACAGCTCAACACTGAAGCTTTCTTT. Translating it yields CASSWFGQLNTEAFF.

The chain uses TRBV19 and TRBJ1-1, with D perhaps matching TRBD1 (6 bases). Per the germline V gene, CDR1 is LNHDA and CDR2 is SQIVND (reference sequence). The V end was cut by 5 bases, the J end by 8 bases, with 12 bases between. The CDR3 runs 12 residues. The CDR3: CASSGQSAEAFF. The CDR3 region has the DNA TGTGCCAGTAGTGGACAGTCAGCGGAAGCTTTCTTT.

This clone has just a few counts. The CDR3 DNA follows: TGTGCCAGCAGCTTATCGGGGGGGCAAAAATACGAGCAGTACTTC. It translates to CASSLSGGQKYEQYF. This chain uses TRBV11-2 with TRBJ2-7; 8 bases agree with TRBD2. CDR1 and CDR2 from the germline V gene are SGHAT and FQNNGV. There are 15 residues in the CDR3. Trimming removed 2 bases from V and 4 bases from J; junction bases left unmatched: 7.

This clone turned up a few times. The rearrangement uses TRBV5-5 and TRBJ2-6; D not resolved. The CDR3 has 16 residues. Germline V gene sequence: CDR1 SGHKS, CDR2 YYEKEE (reference sequence). V lost 4 bases and J 0 bases, leaving 11 bases between the germline ends. The CDR3 is CASSPGPLSGANVLTF. The DNA for the CDR3 is TGTGCCAGCAGCCCGGGTCCCCTCTCTGGGGCCAACGTCCTGACTTTC.

This clone has just one count. The J gene is TRBJ1-3, the V gene TRBV30, with D tentatively TRBD1 (5 bases). V was pared by 8 bases and J by 3 bases, with 11 bases between. The CDR3 length is 12 residues. CDR1 is GTSNPN, CDR2 SVGIG, per germline (reference sequence). CDR3 sequence: CARGGGGNTIYF. In DNA form, the CDR3 reads TGTGCCCGTGGGGGAGGTGGAAACACCATATATTTT.

This clone has only a few counts. The V and J genes are TRBV11-1 and TRBJ1-6, with a weak D call TRBD1 (6 bases). Trimming took 2 bases from V and 9 from J, leaving 14 bases between them. The CDR3 contains 15 residues. In germline, CDR1 is SGHAT, CDR2 FQDESV (reference sequence). The DNA for the CDR3 is TGTGCCAGCAGCTTACGGGACAAAGGAAGTTCACCCCTCCACTTT. It encodes CASSLRDKGSSPLHF. Combining the CDR3 with reference TRBV11-1 and TRBJ1-6 gives the whole variable domain EAEVAQSPRYKITEKSQAVAFWCDPISGHATLYWYRQILGQGPELLVQFQDESVVDDSQLPKDRFSAERLKGVDSTLKIQPAELGDSAMYLCASSLRDKGSSPLHFGNGTRLTVT.

This chain links TRBV27 with TRBJ1-1, with a possible D match to TRBD1 (5 bases). Trimming removed 5 bases from V and 5 bases from J, with 15 bases in between. Germline lookup yields CDR1 MNHEY and CDR2 SMNVEV (reference sequence). This CDR3 comprises 14 residues. The DNA of the CDR3 is TGTGCCAGCAGTCCCTCCGGCAGGGCGACTGAAGCTTTCTTT. It yields the protein CASSPSGRATEAFF.